Below are 29 T cell receptor beta chains sequenced from a single sample in a study of T cells expressing NK-cell markers. Reanalyzing the 5' RACE reads, TCRdb keeps one entry per CDR3 protein, without DNA. The sample has about 450,000 distinct CDR3 sequences. The sequenced material came from blood T cells: a sorted CD56 or NKG2C T cell subset, CD4+ or CD8+ T cells, or bulk PBMC T cells (not recorded which). Source of these receptors: a woman between 18 and 70 years old in good health.

The CDR3 is CASRERGPANYGYTF. This sequence joins TRBV5-4 and TRBJ1-2; the TCRdb call, TRBD1, lacks DNA for checking. The germline V gene has CDR1 SGHNT and CDR2 YYREEE (reference sequence). CDR3 length: 15 residues.

This chain links TRBV10-3 with TRBJ1-1; checking the TCRdb D call of TRBD1 is not possible without DNA. Germline V lookup: CDR1 ENHRY, CDR2 SYGVKD. This CDR3 is 15 amino acids long. The CDR3 loop reads CAISEGSRANTEAFF.

The V and J genes are TRBV20-1 and TRBJ2-5; as DNA is missing, the TRBD2 call by TCRdb cannot be tested. The germline gives CDR1 DFQATT, CDR2 SNEGSKA (reference sequence). The CDR3 is made up of 16 amino acids. The CDR3 sequence: CSARETSGGLQETQYF.

The chain joins TRBV15 to TRBJ2-7; the D call from TCRdb, TRBD1, cannot be confirmed without DNA. CDR3 size: 15 residues. CDR1 and CDR2 from the germline V gene are LNHNV and YYDKDF (reference sequence). The CDR3 sequence is CATSSYRGPSYEQYF.

CDR3 amino acids: CSVGEGTDTQYF. This rearrangement joins TRBV20-1 to TRBJ2-3. CDR1 and CDR2 from the germline V gene are DFQATT and SNEGSKA (reference sequence). The CDR3 consists of 12 residues.

The chain joins TRBV6-2 or TRBV6-3 to TRBJ1-2; TCRdb's assignment of TRBD1 cannot be checked, as there is no DNA. The CDR3 is made up of 14 amino acids. Germline V gene lookup returns CDR1 MNHEY and CDR2 SVGEGT. This CDR3 reads CASSLTGDYYGYTF.

This chain joins TRBV9 and TRBJ2-1; without DNA, the TCRdb call of TRBD1 cannot be checked. CDR3 length equals 14 residues. Germline CDR1 is SGDLS and CDR2 is YYNGEE. The CDR3 loop reads CASSGRQGDNEQFF.

The chain uses TRBV29-1 and TRBJ1-2; TCRdb outputs TRBD1, but without DNA this stays unchecked. This CDR3 region has 13 residues. The germline CDR1 and CDR2 sequences are SQVTM and ANQGSEA. This CDR3 is CSAENRARGGYTF.

The chain has TRBV7-2 and TRBJ1-1; TCRdb lists TRBD1, though no DNA is available to test this call. The CDR3 covers 14 residues. The V gene's germline CDR1 is SGHTA and CDR2 FQGNSA. The CDR3 sequence is CASSSVQGYTEAFF.

The J gene is TRBJ2-4, the V gene TRBV30. The CDR3 covers 13 residues. The V gene's germline CDR1 is GTSNPN and CDR2 SVGIG (reference sequence). The CDR3 sequence is CAWNGLAKNIQYF.

The chain employs TRBV10-3 and TRBJ1-3; without DNA, the TCRdb call of TRBD1 cannot be checked. The length of the CDR3 is 16 residues. Germline V CDR1 and CDR2: ENHRY, SYGVKD. The CDR3 reads CAISQGAMNSGNTIYF.

The chain joins TRBV7-2 to TRBJ2-3; checking the TCRdb D call of TRBD2 is not possible without DNA. The CDR3 totals 12 residues. Looked up from germline, CDR1 is SGHTA and CDR2 is FQGNSA. The CDR3 region is CASSSGSGRALF.

This sequence joins TRBV20-1 and TRBJ1-2; the D gene TCRdb calls, TRBD1, cannot be checked with no DNA. Germline V CDR1 and CDR2: DFQATT, SNEGSKA (reference sequence). This CDR3 comprises 12 residues. The chain's CDR3 is CMGDSALYGYTF.

The chain employs TRBV5-1 and TRBJ2-1; TCRdb calls TRBD1, which cannot be checked without DNA. Germline CDR1 and CDR2: SGHRS and YFSETQ. The CDR3 runs 15 residues. The CDR3 spells CASSPGHLNYNEQFF.

The rearrangement links TRBV5-1 to TRBJ2-1; TCRdb designates TRBD1, a call that cannot be tested without DNA. CDR1 SGHRS and CDR2 YFSETQ come from the germline V gene. This CDR3 region has 14 residues. The CDR3 region is CASSWGGGSNEQFF.

The chain combines TRBV7-2 with TRBJ2-5. The V gene's germline CDR1 is SGHTA and CDR2 FQGNSA. The CDR3 extends over 13 amino acids. CDR3 sequence: CASSYNIQETQYF.

This sequence joins TRBV7-2 and TRBJ2-5; checking the TCRdb D call of TRBD1 is not possible without DNA. The germline CDR1 and CDR2 sequences are SGHTA and FQGNSA. There are 14 residues in the CDR3. CDR3 region: CASSILGPGETQYF.

This rearrangement joins TRBV20-1 to TRBJ2-7; the TCRdb call, TRBD1, lacks DNA for checking. The CDR3 consists of 15 residues. CDR1 and CDR2 from the germline V gene are DFQATT and SNEGSKA (reference sequence). The CDR3 spells CSARRPGTASYEQYF.

This chain connects TRBV30 to TRBJ1-5; as DNA is missing, the TRBD1 call by TCRdb cannot be tested. Germline V gene sequence: CDR1 GTSNPN, CDR2 SVGIG (reference sequence). The CDR3 contains 14 residues. The CDR3 spells CAWGTVDSNQPQHF.

The rearrangement links TRBV12-3 or TRBV12-4 to TRBJ2-2; as DNA is missing, the TRBD2 call by TCRdb cannot be tested. The length of the CDR3 is 15 residues. CDR3 residues: CASSLGLAGTGELFF.

This rearrangement joins TRBV4-2 to TRBJ2-1; TCRdb picks TRBD1, but there is no DNA to check that call. The germline V gene has CDR1 LGHNA and CDR2 YNFKEQ. CDR3 length equals 17 residues. The CDR3 sequence is CASSSSSRGQRHNEQFF.

V gene TRBV19 combines with J gene TRBJ2-1; TCRdb's D call of TRBD2 is untestable without DNA. Germline lookup yields CDR1 LNHDA and CDR2 SQIVND (reference sequence). The CDR3 runs 15 residues. The CDR3 reads CASSIWAGGPNEQFF.

The V call is TRBV30, the J call TRBJ1-1; TCRdb's D gene call, TRBD1, goes unchecked for lack of DNA. The CDR3 spans 16 residues. Germline CDR1 and CDR2: GTSNPN and SVGIG (reference sequence). The chain's CDR3 is CAWSARLTGGNTEAFF.

The chain joins TRBV4-3 to TRBJ1-6; TCRdb returns TRBD1, unconfirmable since there is no DNA. The CDR3 covers 15 residues. Germline-derived CDR1 and CDR2 are LGHNA and YSLEER. The CDR3 region is CASSDRDSRNSPLHF.

The chain has TRBV29-1 and TRBJ2-7; the TCRdb D gene call, TRBD2, has no DNA to confirm it. CDR3 length: 13 residues. The germline V gene encodes CDR1 SQVTM and CDR2 ANQGSEA. The CDR3 here is CSVGRGPTYEQYF.

This rearrangement joins TRBV7-2 to TRBJ1-5; TCRdb gives TRBD1 as the D gene, but with no DNA this cannot be confirmed. The CDR3 has 15 amino acids. Looked up from germline, CDR1 is SGHTA and CDR2 is FQGNSA. The CDR3 loop is CASSPLGGANSPQHF.

The V and J genes are TRBV18 and TRBJ1-5; checking the TCRdb D call of TRBD1 is not possible without DNA. The CDR3 loop spans 15 amino acids. Per germline, CDR1 KGHSH and CDR2 LQKENI. This CDR3 is CASSPDRAPNQPQHF.

This chain joins TRBV5-1 and TRBJ1-5; TCRdb picks TRBD1, but there is no DNA to check that call. The CDR3 has 13 residues. The germline V gene encodes CDR1 SGHRS and CDR2 YFSETQ. CDR3 in amino acids: CASRPDRDQPQHF.

The rearrangement joins TRBV9 to TRBJ2-3. This CDR3 is built from 16 residues. In germline, CDR1 is SGDLS, CDR2 YYNGEE. The chain's CDR3 is CASSSWTWGGTDTQYF.